Each of the 17 T cell receptor beta chains below was sequenced from the same sample in a study of T cell clonotyping in hematopoietic cell transplantation. The repertoire was sequenced with immunoSEQ multiplex PCR; TCRdb's copy has only in-frame clones and lacks some. Of around 26,000 clones in the sample, under 90% are singletons; the top ten hold about 1.7%. Time point: recipient sample about 28 days before transplant, after cytoreduction. The specimen comprised peripheral blood mononuclear cells, sampled before stem cell transplant. Source of these receptors: a man aged 40-49 years with acute myeloid leukemia. Some clones in this sample may be carry-over from other donors' samples.

This clone occurred a few times. The chain uses TRBV5-4 and TRBJ1-4; tentatively, D is TRBD1 (5 bases). The V end lost 5 bases, the J end lost 4 bases, and 9 bases lay between the germline ends. Germline loops: CDR1 SGHNT, CDR2 YYREEE (reference sequence). CDR3 length: 13 amino acids. The CDR3 is CASSADSNEKLFF. Here the CDR3 DNA reads TGTGCCAGCAGTGCAGACAGTAATGAAAAACTGTTTTTT.

This clone was counted a single time. V is TRBV29-1 and J is TRBJ1-2; D possibly corresponds to TRBD1 (5 bases). The V gene's germline CDR1 is SQVTM and CDR2 ANQGSEA. This CDR3 spans 14 amino acids. The V and J ends lost 7 bases and 4 bases respectively, with 19 bases between them. Here the CDR3 reads CSADSESGTYGYTF. The CDR3, as DNA: TGCAGCGCTGATTCTGAGTCAGGGACCTATGGCTACACCTTC.

The V call is TRBV5-6, the J call TRBJ1-1; 10 nucleotides line up with TRBD1. The trim removed 0 bases at V and 3 bases at J, leaving 2 bases unmatched. Germline V gene lookup returns CDR1 SGHDT and CDR2 YYEEEE. The length of the CDR3 is 15 residues. Written as DNA, the CDR3 is TGTGCCAGCAGCTTGGGGGGGACAGGGGACACTGAAGCTTTCTTT. Amino acids: CASSLGGTGDTEAFF.

The chain uses TRBV2 and TRBJ1-5; TRBD1 agrees at 7 bases. The CDR3 covers 15 residues. CDR1 and CDR2 from the germline V gene are SNHLY and FYNNEI. After removal of 6 bases from V and 7 bases from J, the junction contained 12 bases not matched to a gene. The CDR3 nucleotides are TGTGCCAGCAGCGTGGGACAGAGAGGGCTGCAGCCCCAGCATTTT. Its protein is CASSVGQRGLQPQHF.

This clone was counted between two and nine times. Here the CDR3 DNA reads TGTGCCAGCAGTGTGGACACCGGGGAGCTGTTTTTT. Amino acid sequence: CASSVDTGELFF. The V and J genes are TRBV2 and TRBJ2-2; D is ambiguous. Germline loops: CDR1 SNHLY, CDR2 FYNNEI. This CDR3 contains 12 residues. Trimming removed 4 bases at V and 3 bases at J, with 3 bases between.

This CDR3 is CAWRRETNTGELFF. The CDR3 DNA sequence: TGTGCCTGGAGGAGGGAGACAAACACCGGGGAGCTGTTTTTT. The J gene is TRBJ2-2, the V gene TRBV30; perhaps TRBD2 as D (5 bases). CDR1 is GTSNPN, CDR2 SVGIG, per germline (reference sequence). This CDR3 has 14 amino acids. Trimming shortened V by 3 bases and J by 2 bases, and 10 bases separated the two germline ends.

V is TRBV2 and J is TRBJ1-5; D is ambiguous. V lost 7 bases, J lost 4 bases, and 8 bases lay in between. This CDR3 has 12 amino acids. The germline CDR1 and CDR2 sequences are SNHLY and FYNNEI. The CDR3 region is CASNSPNQPQHF. CDR3 in DNA: TGTGCCAGCAATAGTCCGAATCAGCCCCAGCATTTT.

CDR3 DNA sequence: TGTGCCAGTAGTGGACTTGAGGGACTACAAGGAAATTCACCCCTCCACTTT. Translation gives CASSGLEGLQGNSPLHF. The gene calls are TRBV19 and TRBJ1-6; D is possibly TRBD1 (5 bases). Germline V CDR1 and CDR2: LNHDA, SQIVND (reference sequence). This CDR3 has 17 amino acids. V lost 5 bases and J 7 bases, leaving 21 bases between the germline ends.

The chain combines TRBV5-8 with TRBJ2-5, with D perhaps TRBD1 (6 bases). The ends were cut back, 4 bases at V and 2 bases at J, with 15 bases in the middle. CDR1 SGHTS and CDR2 YDEGEE come from the germline V gene. The CDR3 totals 15 residues. CDR3: CASSQGGIGQETQYF. In DNA, the CDR3 is TGTGCCAGCAGCCAAGGGGGTATCGGACAAGAGACCCAGTACTTC.

The rearrangement uses TRBV4-3 and TRBJ2-2, with D unclear. Germline V gene lookup returns CDR1 LGHNA and CDR2 YSLEER. The CDR3 is made up of 17 amino acids. The ends were cut back, 1 base at V and 1 base at J, with 13 bases in the middle. For the CDR3, the DNA is TGCGCCAGCAGCCAAGCTGCGATTGGGTGGAACACCGGGGAGCTGTTTTTT. This encodes CASSQAAIGWNTGELFF.

The rearrangement uses TRBV20-1 and TRBJ2-7, with D hard to call. The germline gives CDR1 DFQATT, CDR2 SNEGSKA (reference sequence). The CDR3 consists of 10 residues. V lost 6 bases and J 6 bases, leaving 9 bases between the germline ends. The CDR3 DNA is TGCAGTGCCGAAGGTAGCGAGCAGTACTTC. Translated, it gives CSAEGSEQYF.

The genes are TRBV30 and TRBJ2-7, with 7 bases that match TRBD1. CDR3 length equals 13 residues. The germline V gene encodes CDR1 GTSNPN and CDR2 SVGIG (reference sequence). Trimming cost V 0 bases and J 5 bases; bases outside gene matches: 4. The CDR3 loop is CAWSVQGFHEQYF. The CDR3 DNA reads as TGTGCCTGGAGTGTACAGGGGTTTCACGAGCAGTACTTC.

The chain carries TRBV27 and TRBJ2-5; tentative D call: TRBD2 (5 bases). The CDR3 has 13 amino acids. Trimming left V 2 bases short and J 4 bases short, with 8 bases between. Germline V gives CDR1 MNHEY, CDR2 SMNVEV (reference sequence). The CDR3 here is CASSLRGSETQYF. CDR3 nucleotide sequence: TGTGCCAGCAGTTTAAGAGGGTCAGAGACCCAGTACTTC.

The chain employs TRBV7-9 and TRBJ2-2; the D gene is possibly TRBD1 (6 bases). Germline CDR1 is SEHNR and CDR2 is FQNEAQ (reference sequence). V was shortened by 6 bases and J by 0 bases, with 14 bases between the two germline ends. This CDR3 spans 16 amino acids. The CDR3 nucleotides are TGTGCCAGCAGAGAGACCGGGACAACGAACACCGGGGAGCTGTTTTTT. It codes for CASRETGTTNTGELFF.

The chain uses TRBV11-3 and TRBJ2-3; TRBD2 agrees at 8 bases. With V trimmed by 2 bases and J by 7 bases, 8 bases remained unmatched. Germline assignment: CDR1 SGHNT and CDR2 YENEEA. The CDR3 covers 15 residues. The CDR3 reads CASSLSGLGPHTQYF. The CDR3 DNA sequence: TGTGCCAGCAGCTTATCGGGACTAGGGCCACATACGCAGTATTTT.

The V gene is TRBV10-3, the J gene TRBJ2-1, with 12 nucleotides matching TRBD2. V was pared by 1 base and J by 7 bases, with 8 bases of the junction left unmatched. Germline-derived CDR1 and CDR2 are ENHRY and SYGVKD. This CDR3 has 17 residues. The CDR3, as DNA: TGTGCCATCAGTGAGTGGGCTAGCGGGAGGGCCGGGAATGAGCAGTTCTTC. Protein: CAISEWASGRAGNEQFF.

This chain uses TRBV7-6 with TRBJ1-1; D uncertain. The CDR3 is 14 residues long. Germline CDR1 reads SGHVS; CDR2 reads FNYEAQ. Trimming stripped 1 base from V and 1 base from J, with 7 bases between. DNA of the CDR3: TGTGCCAGCAGCTTAGAGGGCGGGAACACTGAAGCTTTCTTT. Translating gives CASSLEGGNTEAFF.